This is a list of T cell receptor beta chains from one sample in a study of T-cell reconstitution after alpha-beta-depleted transplantation in children. TCRdb ran MiXCR on the PCR reads and lists one entry per CDR3 protein. The sample contains roughly 610,000 distinct CDR3 sequences, about 10% of which appear only once. The specimen comprised PBMCs from the stem cell graft donor, sampled from the stem cell graft. The source is a human donor who donated a stem cell graft to a child with acute myeloid leukemia. Both conserved end residues are part of each CDR3. Fields, in order: D gene, V gene, J gene, CDR3 length, clone size, CDR3 protein, CDR3 DNA. A D gene is named only where the DNA matches it firmly. Rows give clone size only sometimes, using once, few, many, or a class for an expanded clone.

>TRBD1|TRBV28|TRBJ1-2|14|few
CASTPPGQAYGYTF
TGTGCCAGCACCCCCCCCGGACAGGCATATGGCTACACCTTC
>-|TRBV7-3|TRBJ2-7|15|many
CASSLSGGLSYEQYF
TGTGCCAGCAGTCTTTCCGGGGGATTGTCCTACGAGCAGTACTTC
>TRBD2|TRBV12-3/TRBV12-4|TRBJ2-3|16|few
CASIPLAGEPRDTQYF
TGTGCCAGCATACCCCTAGCGGGAGAGCCAAGGGATACGCAGTATTTT
>TRBD1|TRBV27|TRBJ2-7|14|many
CASGRTGGSYEQYF
TGTGCCAGCGGCAGGACAGGGGGCTCCTACGAGCAGTACTTC
>TRBD1|TRBV20-1|TRBJ1-5|15|few
CSARAQGAWNQPQHF
TGCAGTGCTAGAGCCCAGGGGGCTTGGAATCAGCCCCAGCATTTT
>-|TRBV27|TRBJ2-7|12|-
CASRNGVREQYF
TGTGCCAGCAGAAATGGGGTCCGCGAGCAGTACTTC
>-|TRBV10-3|TRBJ2-3|16|many
CAISESSGLITDTQYF
TGTGCCATCAGTGAGTCATCGGGACTGATCACAGATACGCAGTATTTT
>-|TRBV6-1|TRBJ1-2|9|-
CASSAFYTF
TGTGCCAGCAGTGCATTCTACACCTTC
>-|TRBV7-9|TRBJ2-3|14|few
CASSSRENTDTQYF
TGTGCCAGCAGCTCGAGGGAGAACACAGATACGCAGTATTTT
>TRBD1|TRBV3-1|TRBJ2-1|16|-
CASSPTGGKARSEQFF
TGTGCCAGCAGCCCGACAGGGGGCAAGGCTCGCAGTGAGCAGTTCTTC
>-|TRBV12-3/TRBV12-4|TRBJ2-1|19|-
CASSLTWRDRLSSYNEQFF
TGTGCCAGCAGTTTGACATGGCGGGACCGCCTTAGCTCCTACAATGAGCAGTTCTTC
>-|TRBV7-2|TRBJ2-1|12|-
CASSTTPNEQFF
TGTGCCAGCAGCACAACCCCTAATGAGCAGTTTTTC
>-|TRBV29-1|TRBJ2-5|13|-
CSAVPGTKETQYF
TGCAGCGCAGTACCGGGGACCAAAGAGACCCAGTACTTC
>-|TRBV29-1|TRBJ1-3|13|many
CSASVVSGNTIYF
TGCAGCGCCTCGGTCGTCTCAGGAAACACCATATATTTT
>-|TRBV30|TRBJ1-2|15|few
CAWSVHLQAKYGYTF
TGTGCCTGGAGTGTACATCTACAGGCGAAATATGGCTACACCTTC
>-|TRBV9|TRBJ2-3|17|few
CASSTKRGDLIKDTQYF
TGTGCCAGCAGCACAAAGAGGGGAGACCTCATAAAAGATACGCAGTATTTT
>-|TRBV7-8|TRBJ1-5|16|-
CASSDRGGSSNQPQHF
TGTGCCAGCAGCGACCGCGGGGGTAGTAGCAATCAGCCCCAGCATTTT
>TRBD2|TRBV4-3|TRBJ2-1|14|-
CASSLSSGTVKQFF
TGCGCCAGCAGCCTCTCTAGCGGGACCGTGAAGCAGTTCTTC
>TRBD2|TRBV20-1|TRBJ2-1|15|-
CSARGRASGFNEQFF
TGCAGTGCCCGGGGGAGGGCTAGTGGTTTCAATGAGCAGTTCTTC
>-|TRBV4-3|TRBJ1-2|16|many
CASSQEVHRDLFGYTF
TGCGCCAGCAGCCAAGAAGTCCATCGGGATCTTTTTGGCTACACCTTC
>-|TRBV6-1|TRBJ2-7|14|-
CASRESPGYYEQYF
TGTGCCAGCAGGGAGAGCCCAGGATACTACGAGCAGTACTTC
>-|TRBV20-1|TRBJ2-3|13|-
CSAIAVTTDTQYF
TGCAGTGCCATAGCGGTTACCACAGATACGCAGTATTTT
>-|TRBV6-5|TRBJ2-7|11|many
CASSPGGVQYF
TGTGCCAGCTCACCCGGGGGCGTGCAGTACTTC
>-|TRBV20-1|TRBJ2-7|15|-
CSARARRDSPYEQYF
TGCAGTGCTAGAGCCCGGAGGGACAGCCCCTACGAGCAGTACTTC
>TRBD1|TRBV5-1|TRBJ2-7|16|few
CASSLVPGQDLYEQYF
TGCGCCAGCAGCTTGGTCCCGGGACAGGACCTCTACGAGCAGTACTTC
>TRBD1|TRBV10-3|TRBJ2-5|12|-
CATTTGEETQYF
TGTGCCACGACCACAGGGGAAGAGACCCAGTACTTC
>-|TRBV11-2|TRBJ1-2|13|-
CASSFGQPYGYTF
TGTGCCAGCAGCTTTGGACAGCCTTATGGCTACACCTTC
>TRBD1|TRBV12-3/TRBV12-4|TRBJ2-2|16|few
CASRPDRDTNTGELFF
TGTGCCAGCAGACCGGACAGGGATACGAACACCGGGGAGCTGTTTTTT
>-|TRBV7-3|TRBJ2-7|13|many
CASLRGDSYEQYF
TGTGCCAGCCTAAGGGGAGACTCCTACGAGCAGTACTTC
>-|TRBV9|TRBJ2-5|10|few
CASGDETQYF
TGTGCCAGTGGGGATGAGACCCAGTACTTC
>-|TRBV5-1|TRBJ2-5|16|-
CASSQRASGGMETQYF
TGCGCCAGCAGCCAACGGGCCAGCGGTGGGATGGAGACCCAGTACTTC
>TRBD1|TRBV20-1|TRBJ2-5|14|few
CSASTGGPTETQYF
TGCAGTGCTTCTACAGGGGGCCCCACAGAGACCCAGTACTTC
>-|TRBV20-1|TRBJ2-1|13|-
CSATGGRYNEQFF
TGCAGTGCTACCGGAGGAAGGTACAATGAGCAGTTCTTC
>TRBD1|TRBV12-3/TRBV12-4|TRBJ1-5|15|few
CASSRTGSGNQPQHF
TGTGCCAGCAGCAGGACAGGGTCGGGCAATCAGCCCCAGCATTTT
>-|TRBV6-2/TRBV6-3|TRBJ1-1|14|few
CASSYSSGSTEAFF
TGTGCCAGCAGTTACTCGAGCGGGAGTACTGAAGCTTTCTTT
>-|TRBV7-2|TRBJ2-2|15|few
CASSLVGSATGELFF
TGTGCCAGCAGCTTAGTTGGGTCGGCTACCGGGGAGCTGTTTTTT
>-|TRBV7-7|TRBJ2-5|14|-
CASSLVGLRETQYF
TGTGCTAGCAGCTTGGTGGGATTGCGAGAGACCCAGTACTTC
>TRBD2|TRBV7-9|TRBJ2-7|14|many
CASSFRDYPYEQYF
TGTGCCAGCAGCTTCCGGGACTACCCCTACGAGCAGTACTTC
>-|TRBV14|TRBJ2-2|14|many
CASSQASHGGELFF
TGTGCCAGCAGCCAAGCGTCTCATGGCGGGGAGCTGTTTTTT
>TRBD1|TRBV20-1|TRBJ2-7|15|-
CSAREHRGRGGEQYF
TGCAGTGCTAGGGAACACAGGGGGCGCGGTGGCGAGCAGTACTTC
>-|TRBV6-5|TRBJ2-3|14|many
CASSYSVPQDTQYF
TGTGCCAGCAGTTACTCGGTTCCCCAAGATACGCAGTATTTT
>-|TRBV6-5|TRBJ2-7|14|many
CASSYRGPSYEQYF
TGTGCCAGCAGTTACCGGGGGCCATCCTACGAGCAGTACTTC
>-|TRBV28|TRBJ2-2|12|-
CASRRSTGELFF
TGTGCCAGCAGACGGAGCACCGGGGAGCTGTTTTTT
>-|TRBV20-1|TRBJ1-3|13|many
CSAPISSGNTIYF
TGCAGTGCCCCAATCTCCAGTGGAAACACCATATATTTT
>-|TRBV20-1|TRBJ2-5|15|many
CSALPPGGQQETQYF
TGCAGTGCCCTACCTCCTGGGGGGCAACAAGAGACCCAGTACTTC
>-|TRBV7-2|TRBJ2-5|13|-
CASSPFGQETQYF
TGTGCCAGCAGCCCGTTTGGGCAAGAGACCCAGTACTTC
>-|TRBV7-9|TRBJ2-7|16|-
CASSLVPGQDSYEQYF
TGTGCCAGCAGCTTAGTGCCCGGACAAGATTCCTACGAGCAGTACTTC
>-|TRBV9|TRBJ2-3|16|many
CASSLSGAVNTDTQYF
TGTGCCAGCAGCCTTAGCGGAGCGGTTAACACAGATACGCAGTATTTT
>TRBD2|TRBV20-1|TRBJ2-3|17|many
CSARVGTSGSFRDTQYF
TGCAGTGCTAGAGTGGGGACTAGCGGGAGCTTCCGGGATACGCAGTATTTT
>-|TRBV18|TRBJ1-1|12|few
CATSNGKGEAFF
TGTGCCACCTCAAATGGGAAGGGTGAAGCTTTCTTT
>-|TRBV20-1|TRBJ2-1|16|few
CSATLLGATNFNEQFF
TGCAGTGCTACTCTGCTCGGTGCTACAAACTTTAATGAGCAGTTCTTC
>-|TRBV24-1|TRBJ2-7|15|many
CATSGSAGTLYEQYF
TGTGCCACCAGTGGATCGGCAGGAACCCTCTACGAGCAGTACTTC
>-|TRBV5-1|TRBJ2-4|12|-
CASSLYGDIQYF
TGCGCCAGCAGCTTGTACGGGGACATTCAGTACTTC
>-|TRBV6-1|TRBJ2-1|14|-
CASREGYSYNEQFF
TGTGCCAGCAGGGAGGGCTACTCCTACAATGAGCAGTTCTTC
>-|TRBV27|TRBJ1-1|15|many
CASSSQGQLVTEAFF
TGTGCCAGCAGCTCCCAGGGGCAGTTGGTGACTGAAGCTTTCTTT